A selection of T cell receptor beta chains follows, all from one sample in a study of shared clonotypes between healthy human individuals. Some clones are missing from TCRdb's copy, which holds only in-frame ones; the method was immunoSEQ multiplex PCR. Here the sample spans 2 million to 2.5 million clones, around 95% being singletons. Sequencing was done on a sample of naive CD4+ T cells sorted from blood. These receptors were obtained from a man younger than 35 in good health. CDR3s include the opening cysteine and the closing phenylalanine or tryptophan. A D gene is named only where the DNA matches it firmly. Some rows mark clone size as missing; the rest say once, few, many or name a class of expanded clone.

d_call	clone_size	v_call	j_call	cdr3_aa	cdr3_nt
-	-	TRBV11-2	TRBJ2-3	CASSSELDTQYF	TGTGCCAGCAGCTCGGAGCTAGATACGCAGTATTTT
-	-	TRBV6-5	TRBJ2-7	CASSSFDRTYEQYF	TGTGCCAGCAGTTCCTTCGACCGGACCTACGAGCAGTACTTC
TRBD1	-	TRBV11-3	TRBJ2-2	CASSSRQGGVPGELFF	TGTGCCAGCAGCTCCCGACAGGGGGGTGTCCCCGGGGAGCTGTTTTTT
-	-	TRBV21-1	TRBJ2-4	CASRPRLGAKNIQYF	TGTGCCAGCAGGCCCCGGTTGGGTGCCAAAAACATTCAGTACTTC
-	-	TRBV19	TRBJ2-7	CASTGTSSYEQYF	TGTGCCAGTACGGGCACGAGCTCCTACGAGCAGTACTTC
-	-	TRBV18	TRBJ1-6	CASSPYFVRASSYNSPLHF	TGTGCCAGCTCACCATATTTTGTTAGGGCGAGCTCCTATAATTCACCCCTCCACTTT
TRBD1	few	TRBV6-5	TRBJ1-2	CASRQGDGYTF	TGTGCCAGCAGACAGGGGGACGGCTACACCTTC
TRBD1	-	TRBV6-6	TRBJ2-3	CASSWTGNTDTQYF	TGTGCCAGCAGTTGGACAGGGAACACAGATACGCAGTATTTT
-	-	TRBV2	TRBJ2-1	CASSERRSSYNEQFF	TGTGCCAGCAGTGAAAGGAGGAGCTCCTACAATGAGCAGTTCTTC
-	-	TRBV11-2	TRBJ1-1	CASSLGGPGLVTEAFF	TGTGCCAGCAGCTTAGGGGGGCCAGGGCTGGTCACTGAAGCTTTCTTT
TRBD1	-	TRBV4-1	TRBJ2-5	CASSLTGPETQYF	TGCGCCAGCAGCCTGACAGGGCCGGAGACCCAGTACTTC
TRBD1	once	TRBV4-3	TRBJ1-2	CASSQEAGTGYGYTF	TGCGCCAGCAGCCAAGAGGCTGGGACAGGCTATGGCTACACCTTC
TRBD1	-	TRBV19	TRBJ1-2	CASSSPGQSNYGYTF	TGTGCCAGTAGTTCTCCGGGACAGAGTAACTATGGCTACACCTTC
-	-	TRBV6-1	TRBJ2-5	CASTEGKGGVTQYF	TGTGCCAGCACTGAAGGGAAAGGGGGAGTGACCCAGTACTTC
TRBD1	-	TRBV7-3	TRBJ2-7	CASSENRGRREQYF	TGTGCCAGCAGCGAAAACAGGGGACGGCGCGAGCAGTACTTC
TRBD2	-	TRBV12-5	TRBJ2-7	CASGLVLAGAITYEQYF	TGTGCTAGTGGTTTGGTACTAGCGGGAGCGATTACCTACGAGCAGTACTTC
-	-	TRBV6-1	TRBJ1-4	CASAPGLAHEKLFF	TGTGCCAGCGCCCCCGGGTTGGCCCATGAAAAACTGTTTTTT
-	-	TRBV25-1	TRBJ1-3	CASSEYVSGNTIYF	TGTGCCAGCAGTGAATATGTCTCTGGAAACACCATATATTTT
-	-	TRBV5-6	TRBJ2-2	CASGWPWANTGELFF	TGTGCCAGCGGCTGGCCCTGGGCGAACACCGGGGAGCTGTTTTTT
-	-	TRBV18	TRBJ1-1	CASSPSQNTEAFF	TGTGCCAGCTCACCGTCGCAGAACACTGAAGCTTTCTTT
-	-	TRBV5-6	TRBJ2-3	CASSYVARDSDTQYF	TGTGCCAGCAGCTACGTCGCGAGGGACTCAGATACGCAGTATTTT
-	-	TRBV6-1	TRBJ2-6	CASSEPGLGANVLTF	TGTGCCAGCAGTGAGCCCGGGCTTGGGGCCAACGTCCTGACTTTC
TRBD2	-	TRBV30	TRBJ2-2	CAWSVRLAGTNTGELFF	TGTGCCTGGAGTGTACGACTAGCGGGGACGAACACCGGGGAGCTGTTTTTT
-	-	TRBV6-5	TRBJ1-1	CASSYSRLTEAFF	TGTGCCAGCAGTTACTCCAGACTCACTGAAGCTTTCTTT
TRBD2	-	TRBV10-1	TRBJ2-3	CASSERGTDTQYF	TGCGCCAGCAGCGAGCGGGGGACAGATACGCAGTATTTT
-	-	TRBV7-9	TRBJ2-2	CASSFGPNTGELFF	TGTGCCAGCAGCTTCGGGCCTAACACCGGGGAGCTGTTTTTT
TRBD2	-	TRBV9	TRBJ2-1	CASSVSGTSGYNEQFF	TGTGCCAGCAGCGTATCCGGGACTAGCGGCTACAATGAGCAGTTCTTC
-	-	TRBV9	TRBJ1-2	CASSADVAGYTF	TGTGCCAGCAGCGCTGACGTGGCGGGCTACACCTTC
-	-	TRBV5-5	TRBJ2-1	CASSFSGANEQFF	TGTGCCAGCAGCTTCAGTGGGGCCAATGAGCAGTTCTTC
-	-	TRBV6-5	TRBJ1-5	CASSTWGGYPQHF	TGTGCCAGCAGTACCTGGGGAGGTTATCCCCAGCATTTT
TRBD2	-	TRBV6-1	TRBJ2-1	CASSEAVRGGRQFF	TGTGCCAGCAGTGAAGCCGTGCGGGGGGGCCGGCAGTTCTTC
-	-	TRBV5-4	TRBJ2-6	CASSSAGSGANVLTF	TGTGCCAGCAGCTCGGCGGGCTCTGGGGCCAACGTCCTGACTTTC
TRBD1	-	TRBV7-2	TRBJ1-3	CASNPQGDGNTIYF	TGTGCCAGCAACCCACAGGGGGATGGAAACACCATATATTTT
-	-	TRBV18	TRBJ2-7	CASSRTAVVYEQYF	TGTGCCAGCTCCCGCACTGCAGTGGTCTACGAGCAGTACTTC
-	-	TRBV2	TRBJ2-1	CASSVLNEQFF	TGTGCCAGCAGTGTTCTAAATGAGCAGTTCTTC
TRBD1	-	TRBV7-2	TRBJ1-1	CASSSYRGSTEAFF	TGTGCCAGCAGCTCTTACAGGGGTTCAACTGAAGCTTTCTTT
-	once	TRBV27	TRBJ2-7	CASSPSFGVSYEQYF	TGTGCCAGCAGTCCCTCTTTCGGCGTCTCCTACGAGCAGTACTTC
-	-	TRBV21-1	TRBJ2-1	CASSKRRAVPVLEKEQFF	TGTGCCAGCAGCAAACGTCGGGCGGTCCCGGTATTGGAAAAGGAGCAGTTCTTC
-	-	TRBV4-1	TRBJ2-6	CASSQDLGRSSGANVLTF	TGCGCCAGCAGCCAAGATTTGGGACGGAGCTCTGGGGCCAACGTCCTGACTTTC
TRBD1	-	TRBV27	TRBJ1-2	CASSRSPGQGDYGYTF	TGTGCCAGCAGTCGGTCACCGGGACAGGGGGACTATGGCTACACCTTC
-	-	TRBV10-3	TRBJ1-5	CAISESGLGVNQPQHF	TGTGCCATCAGTGAGTCTGGTCTAGGGGTTAACCAGCCCCAGCATTTT
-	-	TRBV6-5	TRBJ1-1	CASSYESGLFLSF	TGTGCCAGCAGTTACGAGTCAGGGTTGTTTTTAAGCTTT
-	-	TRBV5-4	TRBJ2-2	CASSLIWGHNTGELFF	TGTGCCAGCAGCTTGATCTGGGGACACAACACCGGGGAGCTGTTTTTT
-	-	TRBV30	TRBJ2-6	CAWSNGLSGANVLTF	TGTGCCTGGAGTAACGGCCTCTCTGGGGCCAACGTCCTGACTTTC
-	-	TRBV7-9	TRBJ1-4	CASSLDGRGDEKLFF	TGTGCCAGCAGCTTAGATGGCAGGGGAGATGAAAAACTGTTTTTT
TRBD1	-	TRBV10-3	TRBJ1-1	CAISGQGAEAFF	TGTGCCATCAGTGGACAGGGGGCTGAAGCTTTCTTT
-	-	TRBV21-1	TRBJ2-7	CASSKLYGEQGYEQYF	TGTGCCAGCAGCAAACTGTATGGGGAACAGGGTTACGAGCAGTACTTC
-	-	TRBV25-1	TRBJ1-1	CASSTGASNTEAFF	TGTGCCAGCAGCACCGGGGCCTCGAACACTGAAGCTTTCTTT